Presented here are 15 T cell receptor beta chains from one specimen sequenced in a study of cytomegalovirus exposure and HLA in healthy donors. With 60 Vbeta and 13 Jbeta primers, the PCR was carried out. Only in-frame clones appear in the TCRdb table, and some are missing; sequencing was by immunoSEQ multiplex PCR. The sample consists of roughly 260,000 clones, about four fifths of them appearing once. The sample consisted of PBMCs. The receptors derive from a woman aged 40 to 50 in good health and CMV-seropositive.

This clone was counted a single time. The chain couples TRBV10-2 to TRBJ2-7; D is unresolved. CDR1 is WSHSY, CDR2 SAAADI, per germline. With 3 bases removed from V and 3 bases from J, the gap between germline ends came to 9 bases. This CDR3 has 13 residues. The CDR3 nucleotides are TGCGCCAGCAGTGAAGCTGCCGGCTACGAGCAGTACTTC. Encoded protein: CASSEAAGYEQYF.

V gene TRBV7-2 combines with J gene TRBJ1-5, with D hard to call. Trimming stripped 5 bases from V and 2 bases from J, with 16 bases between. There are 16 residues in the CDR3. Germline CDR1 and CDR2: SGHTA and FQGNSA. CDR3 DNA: TGTGCCAGCAGCCCCCTGGGAGGGTTCGGCAATCAGCCCCAGCATTTT. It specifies CASSPLGGFGNQPQHF.

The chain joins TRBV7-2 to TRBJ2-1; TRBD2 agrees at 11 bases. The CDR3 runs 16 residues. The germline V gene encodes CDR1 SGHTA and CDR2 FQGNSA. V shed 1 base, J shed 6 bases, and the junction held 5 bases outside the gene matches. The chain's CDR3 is CASSLVGTSGLNEQFF. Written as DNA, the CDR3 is TGTGCCAGCAGCTTAGTTGGGACTAGCGGTCTCAATGAGCAGTTCTTC.

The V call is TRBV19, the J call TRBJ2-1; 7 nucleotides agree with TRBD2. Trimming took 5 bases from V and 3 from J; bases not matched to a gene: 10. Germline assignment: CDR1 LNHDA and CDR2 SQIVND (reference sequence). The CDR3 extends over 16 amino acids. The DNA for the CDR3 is TGTGCCAGTAGTCAGCGCGGAGCGGGAATCTACAATGAGCAGTTCTTC. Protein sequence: CASSQRGAGIYNEQFF.

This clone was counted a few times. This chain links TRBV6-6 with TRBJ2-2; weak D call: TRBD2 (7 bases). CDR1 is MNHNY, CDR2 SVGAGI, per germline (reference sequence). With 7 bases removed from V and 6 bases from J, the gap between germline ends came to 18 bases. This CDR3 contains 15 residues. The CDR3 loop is CASKSGAGVSGELFF. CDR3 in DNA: TGTGCCAGCAAGTCGGGGGCGGGGGTATCCGGGGAGCTGTTTTTT.

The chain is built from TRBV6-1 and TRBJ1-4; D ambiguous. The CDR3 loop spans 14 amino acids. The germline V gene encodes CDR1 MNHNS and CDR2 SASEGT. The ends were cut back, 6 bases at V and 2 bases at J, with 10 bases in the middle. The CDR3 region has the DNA TGTGCCAGCAGAAAAGCCGGGACTAATGAAAAACTGTTTTTT. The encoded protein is CASRKAGTNEKLFF.

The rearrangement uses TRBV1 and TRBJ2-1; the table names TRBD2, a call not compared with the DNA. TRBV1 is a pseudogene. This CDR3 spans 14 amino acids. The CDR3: CTSSRLAGAHEQFF. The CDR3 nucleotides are TGCACCAGCAGCCGACTAGCGGGGGCCCATGAGCAGTTCTTC.

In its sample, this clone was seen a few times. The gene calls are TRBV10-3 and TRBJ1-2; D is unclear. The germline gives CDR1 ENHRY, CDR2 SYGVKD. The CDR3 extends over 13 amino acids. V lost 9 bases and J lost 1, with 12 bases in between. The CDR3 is CAMRAGSNYGYTF. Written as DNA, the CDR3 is TGTGCCATGCGGGCAGGAAGTAACTATGGCTACACCTTC.

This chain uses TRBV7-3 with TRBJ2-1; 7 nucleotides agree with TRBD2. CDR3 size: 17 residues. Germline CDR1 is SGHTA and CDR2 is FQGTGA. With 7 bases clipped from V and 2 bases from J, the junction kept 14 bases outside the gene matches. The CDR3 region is CASTQLEAGFPYNEQFF. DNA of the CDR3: TGTGCCAGCACCCAGCTTGAAGCGGGGTTCCCCTACAATGAGCAGTTCTTC.

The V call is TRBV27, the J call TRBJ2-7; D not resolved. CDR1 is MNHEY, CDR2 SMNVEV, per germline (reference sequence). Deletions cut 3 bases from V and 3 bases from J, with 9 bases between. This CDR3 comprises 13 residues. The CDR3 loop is CASSFSSNYEQYF. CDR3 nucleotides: TGTGCCAGCAGTTTTAGCAGCAACTACGAGCAGTACTTC.

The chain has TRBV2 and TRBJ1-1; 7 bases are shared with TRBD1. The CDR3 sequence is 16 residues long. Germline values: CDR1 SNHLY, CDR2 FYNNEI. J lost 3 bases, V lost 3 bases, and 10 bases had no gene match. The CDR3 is CASSDSRTGDYTEAFF. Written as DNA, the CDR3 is TGTGCCAGCAGTGACAGCCGGACAGGCGACTACACTGAAGCTTTCTTT.

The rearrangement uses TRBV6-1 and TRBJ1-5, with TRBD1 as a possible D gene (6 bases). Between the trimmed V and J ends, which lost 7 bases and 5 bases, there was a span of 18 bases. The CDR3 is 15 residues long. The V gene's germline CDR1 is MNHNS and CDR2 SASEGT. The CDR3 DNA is TGTGCCAGCAACCTAGGAGGCAGGGGAGATCAGCCCCAGCATTTT. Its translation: CASNLGGRGDQPQHF.

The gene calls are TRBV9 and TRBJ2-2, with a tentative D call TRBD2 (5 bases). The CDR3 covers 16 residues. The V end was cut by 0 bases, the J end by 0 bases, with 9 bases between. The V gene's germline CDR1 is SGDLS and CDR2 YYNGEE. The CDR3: CASSVVGSANTGELFF. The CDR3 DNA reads TGTGCCAGCAGCGTAGTAGGTAGCGCGAACACCGGGGAGCTGTTTTTT. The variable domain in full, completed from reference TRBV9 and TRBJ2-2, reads DSGVTQTPKHLITATGQRVTLRCSPRSGDLSVYWYQQSLDQGLQFLIQYYNGEERAKGNILERFSAQQFPDLHSELNLSSLELGDSALYFCASSVVGSANTGELFFGEGSRLTVL.

The CDR3 bases are TGTGCCAGCAGCGTTAGCGGGAGTGGCTACGAGCAGTACTTC. It codes for CASSVSGSGYEQYF. This chain links TRBV9 with TRBJ2-7; 9 positions match TRBD2. The CDR3 loop spans 14 amino acids. The J segment lost 3 bases and the V segment lost 2 bases, leaving 3 bases of the junction unmatched. The germline gives CDR1 SGDLS, CDR2 YYNGEE.

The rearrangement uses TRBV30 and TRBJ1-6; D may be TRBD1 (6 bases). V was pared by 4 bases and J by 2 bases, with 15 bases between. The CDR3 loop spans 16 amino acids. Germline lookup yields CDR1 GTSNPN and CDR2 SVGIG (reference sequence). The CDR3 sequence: CAWKLRGGTYNSPLHF. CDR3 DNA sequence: TGTGCCTGGAAGCTGAGGGGGGGGACCTATAATTCACCCCTCCACTTT.